This is a list of T cell receptor beta chains from one sample in a study of cytomegalovirus exposure and HLA in healthy donors. Sequencing used immunoSEQ multiplex PCR; TCRdb keeps in-frame clones, though not all of them. The data hold about 130,000 clones, with about four fifths observed a single time. Sequences were obtained from PBMCs. These receptors were collected from a male donor in good health and CMV-seronegative. CDR3s include the opening cysteine and the closing phenylalanine or tryptophan. D genes are given only for firm matches. Clone size is given for some rows only: seen once, a few or many times, or a class if the clone is expanded.

D,size,V,J,DNA,CDR3
NA,NA,TRBV7-9,TRBJ1-3,TGTTCCAGCAGCTATACTGGAAACACCATATATTTT,CSSSYTGNTIYF
TRBD1,NA,TRBV27,TRBJ2-5,TGTGCCAGCAGCCCAGGACAGGTACAAGAGACCCAGTACTTC,CASSPGQVQETQYF
TRBD2,NA,TRBV7-6,TRBJ2-1,TGTGCCAGCAGCTTCCTCACCCCACTGACTAGCGGGGATGAGCAGTTCTTC,CASSFLTPLTSGDEQFF
TRBD1,few,TRBV7-2,TRBJ2-6,TGTGCCAGCAGCACCCGGGACAGTTCCCGCGGGGCCAACGTCCTGACTTTC,CASSTRDSSRGANVLTF
TRBD1,NA,TRBV4-3,TRBJ2-6,TGCGCCAGCAGCCAACTTCAGGGGGCTGGGGCCAACGTCCTGACTTTC,CASSQLQGAGANVLTF
NA,NA,TRBV7-9,TRBJ1-2,TGTGCCAGCAGCTTAGAAGGGGAGGATCGTGGCTACACCTTC,CASSLEGEDRGYTF
TRBD2,NA,TRBV9,TRBJ2-3,TGTGCCAGCAGCCCCGGTAGCGGGGGGGCTTTAGATACGCAGTATTTT,CASSPGSGGALDTQYF
NA,NA,TRBV5-1,TRBJ2-5,TGCGCCAGCAGCCCCTACGGCCAAGAGACCCAGTACTTC,CASSPYGQETQYF
NA,NA,TRBV18,TRBJ2-2,TGTGCCAGCTCATCCAGGGGGGCCGGGGAGCTGTTTTTT,CASSSRGAGELFF
NA,NA,TRBV19,TRBJ1-5,TGTGCCAGTAGTTCCAGCGCCCTAGGGGTGGGCAATCAGCCCCAGCATTTT,CASSSSALGVGNQPQHF
TRBD1,NA,TRBV7-9,TRBJ2-5,TGTGCCAGCAGCGCCGGGACAGGGGGGGAGACCCAGTACTTC,CASSAGTGGETQYF
NA,NA,TRBV7-2,TRBJ2-1,TGTGCCAGCAGCCCCGGGGGACGGTACAATGAGCAGTTCTTC,CASSPGGRYNEQFF
NA,NA,TRBV5-6,TRBJ1-1,TGTGCCAGCAGCTTATCACAGGAGGGTCCCACTGAAGCTTTCTTT,CASSLSQEGPTEAFF
TRBD2,NA,TRBV5-1,TRBJ2-5,TGCGCCAGCAGCGTCACTCTAGCGGGGGGCCGCGAGACCCAGTACTTC,CASSVTLAGGRETQYF
NA,once,TRBV28,TRBJ2-7,TGTGCCAGCACAGGGGGACTCCCACTCTACGAGCAGTACTTC,CASTGGLPLYEQYF
NA,NA,TRBV9,TRBJ2-2,TGTGCCAGCAGCCTCCGGACAGACAACACCGGGGAGCTGTTTTTT,CASSLRTDNTGELFF
TRBD1,NA,TRBV4-3,TRBJ1-4,TGCGCCAGCAGCCAGGGGGGACCCGGGACAGGGAGTGAAAAACTGTTTTTT,CASSQGGPGTGSEKLFF
NA,NA,TRBV19,TRBJ1-5,TGTGCCAGTAAGGAGCAAGCAAGGAGCAATCAGCCCCAGCATTTT,CASKEQARSNQPQHF
TRBD2,NA,TRBV15,TRBJ2-5,TGTGCCACCAGCAGAGATAGCGGGGGGCCCCAACGGGTCCAAGAGACCCAGTACTTC,CATSRDSGGPQRVQETQYF
NA,NA,TRBV6-1,TRBJ2-5,TGTGCCAGCACGACAGCCTCCGAGTCGACCCAGTACTTC,CASTTASESTQYF
TRBD2,NA,TRBV2,TRBJ2-5,TGTGCCAGCAGTGGAAGTAGCGGGGGTCGAGAGACCCAGTACTTC,CASSGSSGGRETQYF
NA,NA,TRBV6-5,TRBJ1-2,TGTGCCAGCCTGGATCCGGAACTAGCTAACTATGGCTACACCTTC,CASLDPELANYGYTF
NA,once,TRBV10-1,TRBJ2-3,TGCGCCAGCAGTGGCCCCGGGGGTCCTACAGATACGCAGTATTTT,CASSGPGGPTDTQYF
NA,NA,TRBV7-2,TRBJ1-4,TGTGCCAGCAGCTCTGCGGACAGAGAGAAACTGTTTTTT,CASSSADREKLFF
TRBD1,NA,TRBV11-2,TRBJ2-7,TGTGCCAGCAGCTTACACCGACAGGGGGGTATGGGCTACGAGCAGTACTTC,CASSLHRQGGMGYEQYF
TRBD1,NA,TRBV5-1,TRBJ1-2,TGCGCCAGCGAACCGGGACAGGGAAATGGCTACACCTTC,CASEPGQGNGYTF
TRBD2,NA,TRBV14,TRBJ2-6,TGTGCCAGCAGCCAAGAATCGTACATCGGGGGGTGGGCCCCTGGGGCCAACGTCCTGACTTTC,CASSQESYIGGWAPGANVLTF
NA,NA,TRBV4-1,TRBJ1-2,TGCGCCAGCAGCCCAAACGGGGGGGAGTTGCGTGGCTACACCTTC,CASSPNGGELRGYTF
TRBD1,NA,TRBV2,TRBJ2-7,TGTGCCAGCAGTGATCCGAAGGGACAGACTCCCTACGAGCAGTACTTC,CASSDPKGQTPYEQYF
NA,NA,TRBV18,TRBJ2-7,TGTGCCAGCTCACCCGCGGGGTTTAGGAACGAGCAGTACTTC,CASSPAGFRNEQYF
NA,NA,TRBV6-5,TRBJ1-6,TGTGCCAGCAGTTCCCGTTCGTATAATTCACCCCTCCACTTT,CASSSRSYNSPLHF
TRBD2,NA,TRBV7-6,TRBJ2-7,TGTGCCAGCAGCTTGGGGACTAGCGGGGGATTAGTCTACGAGCAGTACTTC,CASSLGTSGGLVYEQYF
TRBD1,NA,TRBV19,TRBJ1-3,TGTGCCAGCCGGACAGGGACCTCTGGAAACACCATATATTTT,CASRTGTSGNTIYF
NA,NA,TRBV7-2,TRBJ2-4,TGTGCCAGCAGCGCCAGCAGGTTGGAAAACATTCAGTACTTC,CASSASRLENIQYF
TRBD2,NA,TRBV19,TRBJ2-3,TGTGCCAGTAGTCCACAAGGGCCCCTTGGGGCGGGGGGAGGAGATACGCAGTATTTT,CASSPQGPLGAGGGDTQYF
NA,NA,TRBV30,TRBJ1-6,TGTGCCTGGAGCGCGGCACGAAATTCACCCCTCCACTTT,CAWSAARNSPLHF
TRBD1,NA,TRBV5-4,TRBJ2-2,TGTGCCAGCAGCTTGGGACAGGGGTACACCGGGGAGCTGTTTTTT,CASSLGQGYTGELFF
NA,NA,TRBV5-5,TRBJ1-3,TGTGCCAGCAGCTTCGGTGCGGACACCATATATTTT,CASSFGADTIYF
NA,NA,TRBV11-2,TRBJ1-1,TGTGCCAGCAGCTTAGGGGGAGGCGGCACTGAAGCTTTCTTT,CASSLGGGGTEAFF
TRBD1,NA,TRBV4-1,TRBJ1-6,TGCGCCAGCAGCCACTCAGGGGGCGAGGGGTCACCCCTCCACTTT,CASSHSGGEGSPLHF
TRBD2,NA,TRBV30,TRBJ2-1,TGTGCCTGGGGGACTAGCGGGTACGACAATGAGCAGTTCTTC,CAWGTSGYDNEQFF
NA,NA,TRBV5-1,TRBJ1-2,TGCGCCAGCAGCTTGGCGGTAGGCCAGGGGCATGGCTACACCTTC,CASSLAVGQGHGYTF
NA,NA,TRBV5-6,TRBJ2-3,TGTGCCAGCAGCTTGCCAGGGGGCACAGATACGCAGTATTTT,CASSLPGGTDTQYF
NA,medium-sized,TRBV9,TRBJ2-7,TGTGCCAGCAACCGCGGGGGACAGGAGGTACCCTACGAGCAGTACTTC,CASNRGGQEVPYEQYF
NA,NA,TRBV27,TRBJ1-4,TGTGCCAGCAGTTCCTACGCAGAGGGGGTAAAGGAAAAACTGTTTTTT,CASSSYAEGVKEKLFF
TRBD2,NA,TRBV5-6,TRBJ2-3,TGTGCCAGCAGCCTCGGACTAGTGGGGACAGATACGCAGTATTTT,CASSLGLVGTDTQYF
NA,NA,TRBV21-1,TRBJ1-1,TGTGCCAGCAGCATACCGGACAGAAACTTT,CASSIPDRNF
TRBD1,few,TRBV29-1,TRBJ2-7,TGCAGCGTTCTTTCCTCCGGGACAGGGGGCTTCGAGCAGTACTTC,CSVLSSGTGGFEQYF